These T cell receptor beta chains were read from a single sample in a study of cytomegalovirus exposure and HLA in healthy donors. Profiled with immunoSEQ multiplex PCR; TCRdb holds only in-frame clones, not every one. The repertoire holds some 240,000 clones, with about nine tenths as singletons. Sequences were obtained from PBMCs. Every receptor here comes from a girl aged 2-15 years in good health and CMV-seronegative. CDR3s include the opening cysteine and the closing phenylalanine or tryptophan. Each record gives: J gene, CDR3 length, V gene, clone size, CDR3 protein. Expanded clones are given a class, and other clones once, few, many or no size at all.

j_gene: TRBJ2-1
len: 15
v_gene: TRBV11-3
abundance: -
CDR3aa: CASSYAGGPYNEQFF

j_gene: TRBJ2-1
len: 15
v_gene: TRBV6-5
abundance: -
CDR3aa: CASSLTSGAYNEQFF

j_gene: TRBJ2-1
len: 14
v_gene: TRBV4-1
abundance: -
CDR3aa: CASSQEINRDEQFF

j_gene: TRBJ1-1
len: 18
v_gene: TRBV2
abundance: -
CDR3aa: CASSEVPRQGGLNTEAFF

j_gene: TRBJ2-3
len: 17
v_gene: TRBV7-8
abundance: -
CDR3aa: CASTPSGGNVRTDTQYF

j_gene: TRBJ2-7
len: 14
v_gene: TRBV6-5
abundance: -
CDR3aa: CASTAGTGFDEQYF

j_gene: TRBJ2-1
len: 16
v_gene: TRBV4-1
abundance: once
CDR3aa: CASSQASGRSNNEQFF

j_gene: TRBJ2-3
len: 16
v_gene: TRBV7-6
abundance: -
CDR3aa: CASSLGSGGLTDTQYF

j_gene: TRBJ2-3
len: 16
v_gene: TRBV18
abundance: -
CDR3aa: CASSPPVTGYTDTQYF

j_gene: TRBJ1-5
len: 15
v_gene: TRBV6-1
abundance: -
CDR3aa: CASSHGTAFDQPQHF

j_gene: TRBJ2-6
len: 16
v_gene: TRBV7-9
abundance: -
CDR3aa: CASRSIRGTGANVLTF

j_gene: TRBJ1-5
len: 15
v_gene: TRBV6-5
abundance: -
CDR3aa: CASSYSATGVQPQHF

j_gene: TRBJ2-7
len: 14
v_gene: TRBV5-1
abundance: once
CDR3aa: CASSLDESSYEQYF

j_gene: TRBJ2-1
len: 13
v_gene: TRBV6-5
abundance: -
CDR3aa: CASRGAWAAEQFF

j_gene: TRBJ2-7
len: 14
v_gene: TRBV29-1
abundance: -
CDR3aa: CSVGSAGGSYEQYF

j_gene: TRBJ1-2
len: 14
v_gene: TRBV30
abundance: -
CDR3aa: CAWSVSFGTEGYTF

j_gene: TRBJ2-2
len: 14
v_gene: TRBV18
abundance: -
CDR3aa: CASSPSSNTGELFF

j_gene: TRBJ2-1
len: 16
v_gene: TRBV4-1
abundance: once
CDR3aa: CASSQPKDRIDNEQFF